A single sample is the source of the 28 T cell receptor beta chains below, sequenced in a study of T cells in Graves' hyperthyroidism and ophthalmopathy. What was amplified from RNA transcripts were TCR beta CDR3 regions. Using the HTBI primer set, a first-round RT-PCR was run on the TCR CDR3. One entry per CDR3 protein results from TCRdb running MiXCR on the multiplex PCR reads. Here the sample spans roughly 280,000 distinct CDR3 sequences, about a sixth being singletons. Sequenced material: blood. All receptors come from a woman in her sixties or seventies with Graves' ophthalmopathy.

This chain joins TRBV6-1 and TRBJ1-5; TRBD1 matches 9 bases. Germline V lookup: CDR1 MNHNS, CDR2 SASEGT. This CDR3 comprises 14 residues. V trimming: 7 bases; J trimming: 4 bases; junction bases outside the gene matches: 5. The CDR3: CASTRDRVNQPQHF. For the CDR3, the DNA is TGTGCCAGCACCCGGGACAGGGTAAATCAGCCCCAGCATTTT.

CDR3 protein: CSVPDTDSGNTIYF. The CDR3 bases are TGCAGCGTTCCCGATACAGACTCTGGAAACACCATATATTTT. The J gene is TRBJ1-3, the V gene TRBV29-1, with unresolved D. The CDR3 runs 14 residues. The V gene lost 5 bases and the J gene lost 0 bases, with 11 bases spanning the gap. Germline CDR1 is SQVTM and CDR2 is ANQGSEA.

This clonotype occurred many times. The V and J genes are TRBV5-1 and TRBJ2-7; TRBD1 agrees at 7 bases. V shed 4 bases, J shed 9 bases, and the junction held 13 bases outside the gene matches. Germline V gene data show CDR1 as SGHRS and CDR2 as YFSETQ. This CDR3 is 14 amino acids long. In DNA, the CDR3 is TGCGCCAGCAGCACCGGACAGGCCGCCGAACGGCAGTACTTC. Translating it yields CASSTGQAAERQYF.

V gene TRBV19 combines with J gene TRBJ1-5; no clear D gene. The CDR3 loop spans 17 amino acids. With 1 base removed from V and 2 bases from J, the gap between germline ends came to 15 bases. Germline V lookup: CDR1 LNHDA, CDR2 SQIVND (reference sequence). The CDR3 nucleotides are TGTGCCAGTAGTATAGCCCAAAGGCAGTGGGGCAATCAGCCCCAGCATTTT. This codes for CASSIAQRQWGNQPQHF.

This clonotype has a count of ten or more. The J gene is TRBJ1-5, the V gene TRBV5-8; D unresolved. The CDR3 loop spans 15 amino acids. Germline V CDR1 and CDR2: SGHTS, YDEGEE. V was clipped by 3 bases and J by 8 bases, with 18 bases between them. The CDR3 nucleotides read TGTGCCAGCAGCTCTAGAGAAGGGAGATCTGAGCCCCAGCATTTT. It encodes CASSSREGRSEPQHF.

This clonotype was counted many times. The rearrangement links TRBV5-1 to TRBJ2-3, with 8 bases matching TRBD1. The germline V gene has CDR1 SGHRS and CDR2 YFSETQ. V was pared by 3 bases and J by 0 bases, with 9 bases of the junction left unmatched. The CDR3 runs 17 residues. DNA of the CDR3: TGCGCCAGCAGCTCGGCCCAGGGGGCGACTAGCACAGATACGCAGTATTTT. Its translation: CASSSAQGATSTDTQYF. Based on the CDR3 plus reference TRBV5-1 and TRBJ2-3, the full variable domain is KAGVTQTPRYLIKTRGQQVTLSCSPISGHRSVSWYQQTPGQGLQFLFEYFSETQRNKGNFPGRFSGRQFSNSRSEMNVSTLELGDSALYLCASSSAQGATSTDTQYFGPGTRLTVL.

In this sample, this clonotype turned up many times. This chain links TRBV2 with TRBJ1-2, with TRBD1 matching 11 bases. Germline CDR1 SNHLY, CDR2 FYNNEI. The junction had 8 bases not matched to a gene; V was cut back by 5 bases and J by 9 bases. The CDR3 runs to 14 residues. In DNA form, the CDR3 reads TGTGCCAGCAGTTCTGTTGGGACAGGGGGTAGCTACACCTTC. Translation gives CASSSVGTGGSYTF.

This CDR3 is CSARVQGAQNIQYF. CDR3 nucleotide sequence: TGCAGTGCTAGGGTCCAGGGGGCCCAAAACATTCAGTACTTC. This chain links TRBV20-1 with TRBJ2-4; 8 nucleotides agree with TRBD1. In germline, CDR1 is DFQATT, CDR2 SNEGSKA (reference sequence). CDR3 length equals 14 residues. Trimming at V came to 3 bases and at J to 5 bases, leaving 6 bases not matched to a gene.

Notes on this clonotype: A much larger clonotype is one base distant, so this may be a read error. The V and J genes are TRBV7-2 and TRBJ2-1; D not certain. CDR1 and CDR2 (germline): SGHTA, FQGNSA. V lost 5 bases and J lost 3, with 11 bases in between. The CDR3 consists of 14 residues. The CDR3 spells CASSPSSSYNEQFF. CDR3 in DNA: TGTGCCAGCAGCCCCTCGTCGAGCTACAATGAGCAGTTCTTC.

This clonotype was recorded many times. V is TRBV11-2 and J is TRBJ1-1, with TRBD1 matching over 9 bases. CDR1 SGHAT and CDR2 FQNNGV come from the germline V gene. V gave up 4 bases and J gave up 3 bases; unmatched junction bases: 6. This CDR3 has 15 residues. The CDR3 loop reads CASSSTGGAHTEAFF. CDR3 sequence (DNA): TGTGCCAGCAGCTCAACAGGGGGCGCTCACACTGAAGCTTTCTTT.

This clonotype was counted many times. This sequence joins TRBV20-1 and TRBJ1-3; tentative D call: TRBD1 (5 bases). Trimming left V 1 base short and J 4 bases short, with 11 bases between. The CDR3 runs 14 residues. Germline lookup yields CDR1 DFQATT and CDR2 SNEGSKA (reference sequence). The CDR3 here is CSARATTGGNTIYF. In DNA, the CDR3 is TGCAGTGCTAGAGCCACAACAGGAGGAAACACCATATATTTT.

The CDR3 DNA is TGTGCCAGCAGCTACCGACCGGGACTAGCGGGAGACGGGTCTAGCACAGATACGCAGTATTTT. This translates into CASSYRPGLAGDGSSTDTQYF. The chain links TRBV7-6 to TRBJ2-3; 14 bases agree with TRBD2. There are 21 residues in the CDR3. Germline CDR1 reads SGHVS; CDR2 reads FNYEAQ. V dropped 4 bases and J dropped 0; count of bases not matched to a gene: 15.

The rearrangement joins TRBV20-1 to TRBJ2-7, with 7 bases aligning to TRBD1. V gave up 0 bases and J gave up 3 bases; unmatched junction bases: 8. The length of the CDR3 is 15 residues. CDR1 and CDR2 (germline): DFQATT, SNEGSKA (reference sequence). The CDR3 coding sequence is TGCAGTGCTAGAGATCGGGCAGGGGGTGTCTACGAGCAGTACTTC. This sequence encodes CSARDRAGGVYEQYF.

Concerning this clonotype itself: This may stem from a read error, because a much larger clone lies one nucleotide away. The CDR3 region is CASGWGTSWGQETQYF. The CDR3 DNA sequence: TGTGCTAGTGGTTGGGGGACTAGCTGGGGCCAAGAGACCCAGTACTTC. This rearrangement joins TRBV12-5 to TRBJ2-5; 9 bases are shared with TRBD2. V lost 4 bases, J lost 1 base, and 7 bases stayed unmatched. This CDR3 region has 16 residues. Germline-derived CDR1 and CDR2 are LGHNT and FRNRAP.

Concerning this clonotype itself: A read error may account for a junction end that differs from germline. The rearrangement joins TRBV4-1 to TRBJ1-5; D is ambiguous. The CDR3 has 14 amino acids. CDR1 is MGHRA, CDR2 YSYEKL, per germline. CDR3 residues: CASGQQWGNQPQHF. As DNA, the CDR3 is TGCGCCAGCGGCCAACAGTGGGGCAATCAGCCCCAGCATTTT.

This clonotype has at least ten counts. CDR3 residues: CASRQGAVQPQHF. The CDR3 DNA is TGTGCCAGCAGGCAGGGGGCCGTTCAGCCCCAGCATTTT. The V gene is TRBV28, the J gene TRBJ1-5; 8 positions agree with TRBD1. This CDR3 spans 13 amino acids. V trimming: 6 bases; J trimming: 6 bases; junction bases outside the gene matches: 4. Germline V gene data show CDR1 as MDHEN and CDR2 as SYDVKM.

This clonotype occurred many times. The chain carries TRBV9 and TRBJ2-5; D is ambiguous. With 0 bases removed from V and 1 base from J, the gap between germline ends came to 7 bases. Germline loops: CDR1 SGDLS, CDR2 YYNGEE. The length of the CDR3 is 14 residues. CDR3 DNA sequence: TGTGCCAGCAGCGTAGGGGCAGCCCAAGAGACCCAGTACTTC. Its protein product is CASSVGAAQETQYF.

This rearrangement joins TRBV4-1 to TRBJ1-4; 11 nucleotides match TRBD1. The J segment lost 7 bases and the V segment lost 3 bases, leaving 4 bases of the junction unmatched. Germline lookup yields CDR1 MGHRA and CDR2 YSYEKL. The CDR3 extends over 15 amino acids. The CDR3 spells CASSQAGTGGEKLFF. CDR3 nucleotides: TGCGCCAGCAGCCAGGCCGGGACAGGGGGTGAAAAACTGTTTTTT.

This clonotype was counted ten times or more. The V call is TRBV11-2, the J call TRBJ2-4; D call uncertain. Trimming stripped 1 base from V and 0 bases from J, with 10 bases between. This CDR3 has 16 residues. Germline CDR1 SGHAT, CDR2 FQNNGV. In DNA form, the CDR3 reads TGTGCCAGCAGCTTAGGGCAGCTCTTAGCCAAAAACATTCAGTACTTC. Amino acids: CASSLGQLLAKNIQYF.

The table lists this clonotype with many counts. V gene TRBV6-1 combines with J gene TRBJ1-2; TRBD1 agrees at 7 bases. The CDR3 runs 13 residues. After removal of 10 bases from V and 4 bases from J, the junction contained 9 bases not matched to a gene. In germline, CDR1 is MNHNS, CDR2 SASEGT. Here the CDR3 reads CATLGRQGYGYTF. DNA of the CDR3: TGTGCCACATTGGGCCGACAGGGCTATGGCTACACCTTC.

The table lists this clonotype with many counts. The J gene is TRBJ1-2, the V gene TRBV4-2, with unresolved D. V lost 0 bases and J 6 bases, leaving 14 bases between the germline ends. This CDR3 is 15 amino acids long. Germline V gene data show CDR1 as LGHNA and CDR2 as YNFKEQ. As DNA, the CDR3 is TGTGCCAGCAGCCAAGATCATCCTTATCGGGATGGCTACACCTTC. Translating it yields CASSQDHPYRDGYTF.

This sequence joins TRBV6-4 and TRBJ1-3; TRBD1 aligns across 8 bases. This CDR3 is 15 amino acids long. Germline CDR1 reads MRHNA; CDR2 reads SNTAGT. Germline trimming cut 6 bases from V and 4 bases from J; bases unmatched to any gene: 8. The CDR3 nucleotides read TGTGCCAGCAGGGGCAGGGGGCTCTCCGGAAACACCATATATTTT. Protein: CASRGRGLSGNTIYF.

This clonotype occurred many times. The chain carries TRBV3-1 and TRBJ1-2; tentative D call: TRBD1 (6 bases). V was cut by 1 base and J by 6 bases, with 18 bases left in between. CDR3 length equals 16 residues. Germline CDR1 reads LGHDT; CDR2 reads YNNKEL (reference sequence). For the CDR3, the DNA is TGTGCCAGCAGCCAAGTTCGTGTGCCAGGGGTTCATGGCTACACCTTC. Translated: CASSQVRVPGVHGYTF.

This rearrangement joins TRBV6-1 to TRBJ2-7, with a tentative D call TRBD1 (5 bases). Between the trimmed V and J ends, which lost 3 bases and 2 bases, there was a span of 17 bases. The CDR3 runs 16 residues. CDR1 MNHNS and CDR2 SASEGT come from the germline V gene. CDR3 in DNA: TGTGCCAGCAGTGACCGACAGTCGCTTTGGGCCTACGAGCAGTACTTC. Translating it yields CASSDRQSLWAYEQYF.

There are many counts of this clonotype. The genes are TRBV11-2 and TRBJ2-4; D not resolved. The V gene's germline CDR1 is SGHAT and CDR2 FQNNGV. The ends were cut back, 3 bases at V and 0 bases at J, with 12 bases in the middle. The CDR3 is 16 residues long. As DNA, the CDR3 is TGTGCCAGCAGCTTTTACACGGATCTAGCCAAAAACATTCAGTACTTC. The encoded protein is CASSFYTDLAKNIQYF.

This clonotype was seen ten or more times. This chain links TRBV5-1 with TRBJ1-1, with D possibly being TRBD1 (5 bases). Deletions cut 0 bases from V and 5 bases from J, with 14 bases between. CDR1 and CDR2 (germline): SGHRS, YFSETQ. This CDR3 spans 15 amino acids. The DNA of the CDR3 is TGCGCCAGCAGCTTGGATGCAGGGTACGGGACTGAAGCTTTCTTT. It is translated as CASSLDAGYGTEAFF.

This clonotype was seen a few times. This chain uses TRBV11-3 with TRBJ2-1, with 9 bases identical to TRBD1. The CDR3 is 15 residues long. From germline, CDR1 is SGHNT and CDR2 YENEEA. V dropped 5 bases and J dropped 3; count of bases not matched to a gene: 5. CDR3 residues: CASSRTTGGYNEQFF. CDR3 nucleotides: TGTGCCAGCAGCCGCACGACAGGGGGCTACAATGAGCAGTTCTTC.

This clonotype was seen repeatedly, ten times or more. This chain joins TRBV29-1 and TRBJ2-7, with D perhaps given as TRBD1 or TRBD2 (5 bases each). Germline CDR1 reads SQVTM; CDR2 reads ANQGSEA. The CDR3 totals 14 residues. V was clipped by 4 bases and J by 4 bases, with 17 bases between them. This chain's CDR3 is CSVVGAEGRYEQYF. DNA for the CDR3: TGCAGCGTTGTAGGTGCCGAGGGGCGGTACGAGCAGTACTTC.